The clone carrying this TCR beta chain was recorded at least ten times. MiXCR, applied by TCRdb to the 5' RACE reads, yields one record per CDR3 protein. The table includes about 240,000 distinct CDR3 sequences, over 9.5% detected once. The data stem from a study of identical twins. The sequence came from a man aged 50 or older in good health. The sequenced material came from memory T cells sorted from blood.

The CDR3 here is CASSPGRDYNEQFF. CDR3 sequence (DNA): TGTGCCAGCAGCCCGGGCCGGGACTACAATGAGCAGTTCTTC. The chain joins TRBV7-2 to TRBJ2-1, with D tentatively TRBD2 (5 bases). Germline V gene lookup returns CDR1 SGHTA and CDR2 FQGNSA. Trimming removed 5 bases from V and 3 bases from J, with 11 bases in between. The CDR3 contains 14 residues.